Here is one T cell receptor beta chain with its context. Its antigen is not known. Germline V gene sequence: CDR1 LNHDA, CDR2 SQIVND (reference sequence). Germline trimming cut 4 bases from V and 4 bases from J; bases unmatched to any gene: 12. This CDR3 is 17 amino acids long. Only in-frame clones appear in the TCRdb table, and some are missing; sequencing was by immunoSEQ multiplex PCR. This sample has about 86,000 clones, with 89% found just once. This sample is drawn from a study of T cell responses to AZD1222 COVID-19 vaccine. Study-level background: Doses given second, at about 4 or about 12 weeks, were pooled. General study results and limits: Clonal diversity may have been underestimated in mostly white British donors.

The rearrangement joins TRBV19 to TRBJ1-5, with 8 positions matching TRBD1. This receptor was obtained from an adult in good health. Sequencing used peripheral blood, obtained on day 0 of AZD1222 vaccination. CDR3 bases: TGTGCCAGTAGTAGACTGCTAGACAGGGGAAGAAATCAGCCCCAGCATTTT. Its translation: CASSRLLDRGRNQPQHF.